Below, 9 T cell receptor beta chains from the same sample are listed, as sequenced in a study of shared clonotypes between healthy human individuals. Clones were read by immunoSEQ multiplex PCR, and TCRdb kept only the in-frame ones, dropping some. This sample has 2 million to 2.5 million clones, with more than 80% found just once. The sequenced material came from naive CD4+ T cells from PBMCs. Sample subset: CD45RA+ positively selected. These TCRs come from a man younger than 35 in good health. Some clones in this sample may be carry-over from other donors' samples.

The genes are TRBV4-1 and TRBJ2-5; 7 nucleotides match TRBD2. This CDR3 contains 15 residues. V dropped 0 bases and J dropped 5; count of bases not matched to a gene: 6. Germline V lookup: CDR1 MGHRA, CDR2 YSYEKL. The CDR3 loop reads CASSQDWTRWETQYF. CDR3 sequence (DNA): TGCGCCAGCAGCCAAGACTGGACTAGATGGGAGACCCAGTACTTC.

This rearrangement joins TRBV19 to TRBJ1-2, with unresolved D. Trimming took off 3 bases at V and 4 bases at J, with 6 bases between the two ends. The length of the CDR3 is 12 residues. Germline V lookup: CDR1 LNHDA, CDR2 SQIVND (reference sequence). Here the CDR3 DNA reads TGTGCCAGTAGTATCTCGGCCTATGGCTACACCTTC. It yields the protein CASSISAYGYTF.

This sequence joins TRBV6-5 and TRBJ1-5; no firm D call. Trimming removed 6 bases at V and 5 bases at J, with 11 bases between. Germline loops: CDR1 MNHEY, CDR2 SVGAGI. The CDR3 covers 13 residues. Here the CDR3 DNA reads TGTGCCAGCAGCACCGGGAAATATCAGCCCCAGCATTTT. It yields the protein CASSTGKYQPQHF.

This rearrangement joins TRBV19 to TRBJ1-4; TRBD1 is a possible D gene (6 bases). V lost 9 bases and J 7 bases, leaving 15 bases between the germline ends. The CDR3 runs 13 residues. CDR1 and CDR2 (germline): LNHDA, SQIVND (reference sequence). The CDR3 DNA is TGTGCCAGCCACGGGGGGGCTCGTGAAAAACTGTTTTTT. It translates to CASHGGAREKLFF.

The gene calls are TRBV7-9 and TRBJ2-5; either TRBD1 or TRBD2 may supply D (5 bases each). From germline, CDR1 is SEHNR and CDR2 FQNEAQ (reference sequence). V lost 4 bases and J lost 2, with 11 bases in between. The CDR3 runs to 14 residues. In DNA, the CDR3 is TGTGCCAGCAGCTCACGGGACGGTCAAGAGACCCAGTACTTC. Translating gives CASSSRDGQETQYF.

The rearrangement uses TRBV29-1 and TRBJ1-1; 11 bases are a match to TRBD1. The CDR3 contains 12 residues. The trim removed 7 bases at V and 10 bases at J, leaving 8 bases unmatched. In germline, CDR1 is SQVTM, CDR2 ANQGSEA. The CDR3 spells CSARTGGEGAFF. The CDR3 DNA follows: TGCAGCGCCAGGACAGGGGGCGAGGGAGCTTTCTTT.

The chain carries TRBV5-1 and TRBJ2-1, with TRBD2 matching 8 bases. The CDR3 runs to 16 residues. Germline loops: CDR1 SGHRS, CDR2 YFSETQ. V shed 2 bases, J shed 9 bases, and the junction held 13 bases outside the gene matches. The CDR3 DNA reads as TGCGCCAGCAGCTTTATGGGCGCGGCGGGAGGCCCTGAGCAGTTCTTC. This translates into CASSFMGAAGGPEQFF.

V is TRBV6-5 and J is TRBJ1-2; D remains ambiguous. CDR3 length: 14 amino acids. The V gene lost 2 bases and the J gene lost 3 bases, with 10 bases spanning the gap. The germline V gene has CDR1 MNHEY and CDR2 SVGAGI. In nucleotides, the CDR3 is TGTGCCAGCAGTTACCTACCGAGGGACTATGGCTACACCTTC. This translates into CASSYLPRDYGYTF.

CDR3 nucleotides: TGTGCCAGCAGCCCCTCGAAGCCCTACAATGAGCAGTTCTTC. The encoded protein is CASSPSKPYNEQFF. V gene TRBV5-6 combines with J gene TRBJ2-1, with D uncertain. The germline V gene encodes CDR1 SGHDT and CDR2 YYEEEE. The length of the CDR3 is 14 residues. Trimming shortened V by 4 bases and J by 2 bases, and 10 bases separated the two germline ends.